This is a list of T cell receptor beta chains from one sample in a study of shared clonotypes between healthy human individuals. TCRdb's copy holds only in-frame clones and misses some; the assay was immunoSEQ multiplex PCR. The data contain about 1 million clones, 65% to 75% of them singletons. The sample was memory CD4+ T cells sorted from blood. These receptors came from a man aged 18 to 35 in good health. CDR3s include the opening cysteine and the closing phenylalanine or tryptophan. A D gene is named only where the DNA matches it firmly. Not every row has a clone size; where given, it reads once, few, many or a size class.

>TRBV7-9|TRBJ2-5|.|.
CASSSGQSQETQYF
TGTGCCAGCAGTTCCGGACAAAGTCAAGAGACCCAGTACTTC
>TRBV10-2|TRBJ2-4|.|TRBD1
CASSVVEGTGQSKNIQYF
TGCGCCAGCAGTGTGGTTGAAGGGACAGGCCAGTCTAAAAACATTCAGTACTTC
>TRBV30|TRBJ2-4|few|TRBD2
CAWSGLAGVGHIQYF
TGTGCCTGGAGTGGGTTAGCGGGAGTCGGGCACATTCAGTACTTC
>TRBV27|TRBJ2-2|.|.
CASRAGYSTGELFF
TGTGCCAGCCGGGCAGGCTACTCCACCGGGGAGCTGTTTTTT
>TRBV7-8|TRBJ1-1|.|.
CASSLPPSTEAFF
TGTGCCAGCAGCTTACCCCCGAGCACTGAAGCTTTCTTT
>TRBV6-5|TRBJ1-2|.|TRBD1
CASSYAETGRGGYTF
TGTGCCAGCAGTTACGCGGAGACAGGGCGAGGAGGCTACACCTTC
>TRBV10-3|TRBJ1-1|few|.
CAISRDQEAFF
TGTGCCATCAGCAGGGACCAAGAAGCTTTCTTT
>TRBV10-3|TRBJ2-7|.|.
CAITTPDGYEQYF
TGTGCCATCACTACCCCGGACGGCTACGAGCAGTACTTC
>TRBV10-3|TRBJ2-7|.|TRBD1
CAISAGQGADEQYF
TGTGCCATCAGTGCCGGACAGGGGGCCGACGAGCAGTACTTC
>TRBV9|TRBJ2-3|.|TRBD2
CASSALAGDTDTQYF
TGTGCCAGCAGCGCGCTAGCGGGGGACACAGATACGCAGTATTTT
>TRBV19|TRBJ2-5|once|.
CASSIGQTIQETQYF
TGTGCCAGTAGTATCGGACAGACCATTCAAGAGACCCAGTACTTC
>TRBV6-1|TRBJ1-1|few|TRBD1
CASSVLDRGRTEAFF
TGTGCCAGCAGTGTATTAGACAGGGGGCGAACTGAAGCTTTCTTT
>TRBV6-6|TRBJ2-3|few|.
CASRTEDSSDTQYF
TGTGCCAGCAGAACGGAGGATAGCTCAGATACGCAGTATTTT
>TRBV30|TRBJ1-5|.|.
CAWSSSSSRYSNQPQHF
TGTGCCTGGAGTAGCTCCAGCTCCCGATATAGCAATCAGCCCCAGCATTTT
>TRBV30|TRBJ2-2|.|TRBD2
CAWSVGGRDTGELFF
TGTGCCTGGAGCGTCGGCGGGAGGGACACCGGGGAGCTGTTTTTT
>TRBV5-1|TRBJ2-2|.|TRBD2
CASSPGGRVRTGELFF
TGCGCCAGCAGCCCGGGAGGCAGAGTGAGAACCGGGGAGCTGTTTTTT
>TRBV2|TRBJ2-3|.|TRBD2
CASSERLADIDTQYF
TGTGCCAGCAGTGAACGACTAGCGGATATAGATACGCAGTATTTT
>TRBV28|TRBJ2-2|once|.
CASSLKLSGELFF
TGTGCCAGCAGTTTAAAGTTGAGCGGGGAGCTGTTTTTT
>TRBV4-3|TRBJ2-1|few|.
CASSQEDYSYNEQFF
TGCGCCAGCAGCCAAGAGGACTACTCCTACAATGAGCAGTTCTTC
>TRBV28|TRBJ2-1|.|TRBD2
CASSPSQAGGYNEQFF
TGTGCCAGCAGTCCCTCCCAAGCGGGGGGATACAATGAGCAGTTCTTC
>TRBV27|TRBJ1-5|.|.
CASTQTAYSNQPQHF
TGTGCCAGCACTCAGACGGCTTATAGCAATCAGCCCCAGCATTTT
>TRBV6-1|TRBJ2-3|.|.
CASRGGFSTDTQYF
TGTGCCAGCAGGGGGGGTTTTTCCACAGATACGCAGTATTTT